This entry is about one T cell receptor (beta chain). Sequenced by immunoSEQ multiplex PCR; TCRdb stores in-frame clones only, minus some. The repertoire holds about 220,000 clones, with almost 85% as singletons. These data originate in a study of blood T cell repertoires in COVID-19. Germline lookup yields CDR1 SQVTM and CDR2 ANQGSEA. This CDR3 region has 13 residues. J was trimmed by 2 bases and V by 4 bases; bases with no gene match: 3. One Seattle source followed patients from active infection through their disease course. The sample consisted of peripheral blood. The V and J genes are TRBV29-1 and TRBJ2-5; TRBD2 matches at 8 bases. This sequence was found in a woman in her 70s with COVID-19, enrolled during active disease. The CDR3 DNA follows: TGCAGCGTTGTACCGGGGGGGCAAGAGACCCAGTACTTC. This encodes CSVVPGGQETQYF. The whole variable domain, filled in from reference TRBV29-1 and TRBJ2-5, reads SAVISQKPSRDICQRGTSLTIQCQVDSQVTMMFWYRQQPGQSLTLIATANQGSEATYESGFVIDKFPISRPNLTFSTLTVSNMSPEDSSIYLCSVVPGGQETQYFGPGTRLLVL.